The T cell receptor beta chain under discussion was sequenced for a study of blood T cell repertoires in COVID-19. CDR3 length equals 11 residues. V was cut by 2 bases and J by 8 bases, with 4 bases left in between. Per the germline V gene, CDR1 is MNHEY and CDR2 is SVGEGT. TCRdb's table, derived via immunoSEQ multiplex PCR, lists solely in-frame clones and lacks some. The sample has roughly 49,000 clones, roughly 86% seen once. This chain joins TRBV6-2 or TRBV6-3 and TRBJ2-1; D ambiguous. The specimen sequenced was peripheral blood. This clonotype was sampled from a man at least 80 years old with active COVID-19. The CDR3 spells CASSYPDEQFF. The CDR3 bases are TGTGCCAGCAGTTACCCGGATGAGCAGTTCTTC.